This TCR beta chain was sequenced during a study of blood T cell repertoires in COVID-19. As for the study in general: Spain, Italy and the United States supplied samples that represented acute and convalescent COVID-19. T cells, B-cell-depleted T cells, or PBMCs supplied cDNA or gDNA.

The germline V gene encodes CDR1 ENHRY and CDR2 SYGVKD. The CDR3 spans 12 residues. V lost 4 bases to trimming and J lost 14 bases, with 17 bases between them. In the authors' workflow: Reference gene primer amplification yielded estimated nucleated cell counts. Measured with immunoSEQ multiplex PCR; TCRdb has only the in-frame clones, and not every one. D and trimming come from the DNA, and the V and J calls and clone size come from that table. The sample lists 110,000 to 150,000 clones, 65% to 90% occurring once. The chain couples TRBV10-3 to TRBJ1-2; D is unclear. This receptor was obtained from a human donor in a cohort sampled during active COVID-19. Sequencing used peripheral blood. CDR3 sequence: CAISVAGGPGTF. CDR3 nucleotides: TGTGCCATCAGTGTGGCTGGCGGTCCGGGGACCTTC.